The clone carrying this T cell receptor (beta chain) appeared many times. Using quantitative 5'-RACE with molecular barcodes, the authors made TCR beta libraries. MiXCR was run by TCRdb on the 5' RACE reads, yielding one entry per CDR3 protein. The sample records about 190,000 distinct CDR3 sequences, 10% to 15% being singletons. Germline CDR1 reads DFQATT; CDR2 reads SNEGSKA (reference sequence). V was trimmed by 3 bases and J by 0 bases, leaving 6 bases between them. The CDR3 consists of 12 residues. The sample belongs to a study of CD8 T cells in ankylosing spondylitis. The sample comprised blood, either unsorted or a sorted T cell fraction (not recorded which). This clonotype originated in a female donor with ankylosing spondylitis or in good health (not recorded which). The chain is built from TRBV20-1 and TRBJ2-7, with unresolved D. The CDR3 sequence is CSASENSYEQYF. Here the CDR3 DNA reads TGCAGTGCTAGCGAAAACTCCTACGAGCAGTACTTC.